These T cell receptor beta chains were read from a single sample in a study of cytomegalovirus exposure and HLA in healthy donors. Profiling relied on immunoSEQ multiplex PCR, and the TCRdb table lists in-frame clones only, not all of them. Found here are over 100,000 clones, 76% of them singletons; the top ten hold less than 2%. Sequencing was done on a sample of PBMCs. The receptors derive from a female donor in good health and CMV-seropositive. Each CDR3 is given with its conserved first and last residue. D genes are given only for firm matches. Clone size, where shown, is once, few, many, or a class for clones that have expanded.

TRBJ1-5 NA TRBV19 NA TGTGCCAGTAGTATAGATGCCAGGGGAGGCAATCAGCCCCAGCATTTT CASSIDARGGNQPQHF
TRBJ1-3 NA TRBV18 few TGTGCCAGCTCAACCGGAGCCGGCTCTGGAAACACCATATATTTT CASSTGAGSGNTIYF
TRBJ2-5 NA TRBV30 once TGTGCCTGCGAAACAGGGTTGGAGACCCAGTACTTC CACETGLETQYF
TRBJ2-5 NA TRBV28 NA TGTGCCAGCACGTCGGCGGGGGCCAGCGGCCAAGAGACCCAGTACTTC CASTSAGASGQETQYF
TRBJ2-5 NA TRBV11-2 NA TGTGCCAGCAGCTTCCTTAGGGGGTTAGAGACCCAGTACTTC CASSFLRGLETQYF
TRBJ2-1 NA TRBV13 NA TGTGCCAGCAGCTTTCATAGCTCCTACAATGAGCAGTTCTTC CASSFHSSYNEQFF
TRBJ2-2 NA TRBV2 NA TGTGCCAGCAACGAGGACACCTGGAACACCGGGGAGCTGTTTTTT CASNEDTWNTGELFF
TRBJ2-6 NA TRBV11-1 NA TGTGCCAGCAGCTCTTGGGTCGGGAGCTCTGGGGCCAACGTCCTGACTTTC CASSSWVGSSGANVLTF
TRBJ2-5 NA TRBV27 NA TGTGCCAGCAGTTTACAGTACCAAGAGACCCAGTACTTC CASSLQYQETQYF
TRBJ2-6 TRBD1 TRBV7-2 NA TGTGCCAGCAGTTCGCGGCCTACAGGGGGCGAAACTGGGGCCAACGTCCTGACTTTC CASSSRPTGGETGANVLTF
TRBJ2-3 NA TRBV5-1 NA TGCGCCAGCAGCATACCAGGGGTGAACACAGATACGCAGTATTTT CASSIPGVNTDTQYF
TRBJ1-1 NA TRBV5-5 NA TGTGCCAGCAGCTTTTTGAACGGGGGGGTTCGAAAAGCTTTCTTT CASSFLNGGVRKAFF
TRBJ2-1 TRBD1 TRBV5-4 NA TGTGCCAGCAGCACGCGGACAGGAGAGGATGAGCAGTTCTTC CASSTRTGEDEQFF
TRBJ2-1 NA TRBV6-5 few TGTGCCAGCAGACAACTAGCATACAATGAGCAGTTCTTC CASRQLAYNEQFF
TRBJ2-1 NA TRBV27 NA TGTGCCAGCAGCGGGGGGCCTGAGCAGTTCTTC CASSGGPEQFF
TRBJ2-1 TRBD2 TRBV19 NA TGTGCCAGTAGTATACAGCGGGAGGCTGCCAATGAGCAGTTCTTC CASSIQREAANEQFF